A single sample gave rise to the 16 T cell receptor beta chains below, sequenced in a study of blood T cell repertoires in COVID-19. Clones were sequenced by immunoSEQ multiplex PCR, and TCRdb holds only the in-frame ones, with some missing. The sample carries some 200,000 clones, approximately 83% recorded once. The sample taken for sequencing was peripheral blood. The source is a woman aged 25 to 39 who had recovered from COVID-19.

V and J are TRBV4-2 and TRBJ1-1; D ambiguous. The CDR3 contains 13 residues. CDR1 is LGHNA and CDR2 is YNFKEQ in the germline V gene. V shed 7 bases and J shed 0 bases, with 9 bases lying between them. The CDR3 DNA sequence: TGTGCCAGCAACCATCATTTGAACACTGAAGCTTTCTTT. It encodes CASNHHLNTEAFF.

This clone was seen only once. The chain joins TRBV5-1 to TRBJ2-7, with TRBD1 matching over 9 bases. V lost 1 base to trimming and J lost 6 bases; unmatched junction nucleotides: 5. Germline V CDR1 and CDR2: SGHRS, YFSETQ. The CDR3 consists of 14 residues. The CDR3 region has the DNA TGCGCCAGCAGCTTGTCCATACAGGGGGCCGAGCAGTACTTC. It specifies CASSLSIQGAEQYF.

This sequence joins TRBV28 and TRBJ1-5; the match to TRBD1 covers 7 bases. Losses at the gene ends were 1 base for V and 7 bases for J; bases not matched to a gene: 7. This CDR3 is 15 amino acids long. Germline values: CDR1 MDHEN, CDR2 SYDVKM. Here the CDR3 DNA reads TGTGCCAGCAGTTTATTACAGGGGACGCGGCAGCCCCAGCATTTT. This codes for CASSLLQGTRQPQHF.

The chain combines TRBV7-8 with TRBJ2-6, with D possibly being TRBD2 (6 bases). The CDR3 contains 18 residues. The V and J ends lost 5 bases and 4 bases respectively, with 21 bases between them. CDR1 is SGHVS and CDR2 is FQNEAQ in the germline V gene. This chain's CDR3 is CASSNVGDLFWGANVLTF. CDR3 DNA sequence: TGTGCCAGCAGCAATGTCGGGGACTTATTCTGGGGGGCCAACGTCCTGACTTTC.

The chain is built from TRBV30 and TRBJ2-5, with 10 bases matching TRBD2. Germline values: CDR1 GTSNPN, CDR2 SVGIG (reference sequence). This CDR3 region has 16 residues. V shed 2 bases and J 3 bases; nucleotides not matched to a gene: 9. The DNA of the CDR3 is TGTGCCTGGAGTTTTCTTAGCGGGAGGTTAAAAGAGACCCAGTACTTC. This codes for CAWSFLSGRLKETQYF.

CDR3 nucleotide sequence: TGTGCCAGTAAACTGGCGGCCATCTCTAGCACAGATACGCAGTATTTT. As protein: CASKLAAISSTDTQYF. The chain carries TRBV19 and TRBJ2-3, with unresolved D. Germline V gene data show CDR1 as LNHDA and CDR2 as SQIVND (reference sequence). Between the trimmed V and J ends, which lost 7 bases and 0 bases, there was a span of 17 bases. The length of the CDR3 is 16 residues. Variable domain in full (rest from reference TRBV19 and TRBJ2-3): DGGITQSPKYLFRKEGQNVTLSCEQNLNHDAMYWYRQDPGQGLRLIYYSQIVNDFQKGDIAEGYSVSREKKESFPLTVTSAQKNPTAFYLCASKLAAISSTDTQYFGPGTRLTVL.

This chain links TRBV6-1 with TRBJ1-5; D perhaps matches TRBD1 (5 bases). The length of the CDR3 is 14 residues. Germline V lookup: CDR1 MNHNS, CDR2 SASEGT. V lost 2 bases and J lost 3, with 8 bases in between. As DNA, the CDR3 is TGTGCCAGCAGTGAATGGGGGGACAATCAGCCCCAGCATTTT. As protein: CASSEWGDNQPQHF.

This clone was counted a few times. The rearrangement joins TRBV28 to TRBJ2-2; 8 nucleotides align to TRBD2. Germline lookup yields CDR1 MDHEN and CDR2 SYDVKM. The CDR3 spans 15 residues. V lost 6 bases to trimming and J lost 7 bases; unmatched junction nucleotides: 10. The CDR3 sequence is CASRRLAGFSGELFF. CDR3 nucleotide sequence: TGTGCCAGCAGGCGGCTAGCGGGCTTTAGCGGGGAGCTGTTTTTT.

The rearrangement uses TRBV30 and TRBJ1-1; a weak D match, TRBD1 (6 bases). V was trimmed by 0 bases and J by 9 bases, leaving 14 bases between them. Germline V gene data show CDR1 as GTSNPN and CDR2 as SVGIG (reference sequence). The CDR3 spans 13 residues. CDR3 loop: CAWSVGGEDKAFF. DNA for the CDR3: TGTGCCTGGAGTGTAGGGGGGGAGGATAAAGCTTTCTTT.

This clone was observed once. The chain recombines TRBV5-1 with TRBJ2-2; 8 bases align to TRBD2. This CDR3 region has 15 residues. The ends lost 5 bases at V and 6 bases at J; junction bases unmatched: 9. From germline, CDR1 is SGHRS and CDR2 YFSETQ. The CDR3 sequence: CASSGGAGEAGELFF. The DNA of the CDR3 is TGCGCCAGCAGTGGAGGAGCGGGAGAGGCCGGGGAGCTGTTTTTT.

The rearrangement uses TRBV18 and TRBJ2-5; no definite D call. Trimming removed 1 base from V and 3 bases from J, with 15 bases in between. This CDR3 is 16 amino acids long. CDR1 is KGHSH and CDR2 is LQKENI in the germline V gene. CDR3 in DNA: TGTGCCAGCTCACCACGCAGGTCCCCTGGTGAAGAGACCCAGTACTTC. It codes for CASSPRRSPGEETQYF.

The rearrangement joins TRBV21-1 to TRBJ2-7; the D call of TRBD2 is as the table states it, not checked on the DNA. TRBV21-1 is classified as a pseudogene. This CDR3 is built from 14 residues. CDR3 coding DNA: TGTGCCAGCAGCAAAATCCAAGGAGCCTACGAGCAGTACTTC. This codes for CASSKIQGAYEQYF.

The chain employs TRBV10-3 and TRBJ2-7; possibly TRBD2 for D (5 bases). Trimming removed 6 bases from V and 5 bases from J, with 14 bases in between. Germline-derived CDR1 and CDR2 are ENHRY and SYGVKD. The CDR3 consists of 13 residues. CDR3 sequence: CAIRDLMRDEQYF. CDR3 sequence (DNA): TGTGCCATCAGGGACCTGATGAGGGACGAGCAGTACTTC.

The J gene is TRBJ2-3, the V gene TRBV7-6; 9 bases align to TRBD2. J lost 5 bases, V lost 3 bases, and 9 bases had no gene match. CDR3 size: 16 residues. The germline V gene has CDR1 SGHVS and CDR2 FNYEAQ. The CDR3 DNA reads as TGTGCCAGCAGCTTGGGTAGCGGGAGTGGTGGAGATACGCAGTATTTT. Its translation is CASSLGSGSGGDTQYF.

The chain carries TRBV18 and TRBJ1-2; weak D call: TRBD1 (5 bases). The CDR3 covers 15 residues. V lost 0 bases and J 6 bases, leaving 14 bases between the germline ends. Germline CDR1 and CDR2: KGHSH and LQKENI. In DNA form, the CDR3 reads TGTGCCAGCTCACCACCCAGCCAGGGCGATAATGGCTACACCTTC. The encoded protein is CASSPPSQGDNGYTF.

This chain joins TRBV7-3 and TRBJ2-1, with TRBD2 matching 9 bases. This CDR3 is 16 amino acids long. V lost 2 bases, J lost 10 bases, and 12 bases stayed unmatched. Germline V CDR1 and CDR2: SGHTA, FQGTGA. CDR3 DNA sequence: TGTGCCAGCAGCTTAGTCCGAGCGGGAGGTGGAGACGAGCAGTTCTTC. It yields the protein CASSLVRAGGGDEQFF.